A selection of T cell receptor beta chains follows, all from one sample in a study of T cell repertoires in cytomegalovirus infection. Using its own MiXCR run on the reads, TCRdb lists one record per CDR3 protein. Of some 150,000 distinct CDR3 sequences in the sample, under 8% were seen once. The material sequenced was PBMCs. Receptors originate from a human donor in good health (CMV status not recorded). Some clones in this sample may be carry-over from other donors' samples. Each CDR3 is given with its conserved first and last residue. D genes are given only for firm matches. Size values are once, few and many counts, or a class for expanded clones, and some rows have none.

D	size	J	V	DNA	CDR3
TRBD1	many	TRBJ2-5	TRBV5-1	TGCGCCAGCAGCCAGAGACAGGGGGCTGGGGAGACCCAGTACTTC	CASSQRQGAGETQYF
NA	NA	TRBJ2-2	TRBV7-6	TGTGCCAGCAGCTTAGGGGGGACCCTGAACACCGGGGAGCTGTTTTTT	CASSLGGTLNTGELFF
NA	many	TRBJ2-2	TRBV7-2	TGTGCCAGCAGACCCCCTGGGATTAACACCGGGGAGCTGTTTTTT	CASRPPGINTGELFF
TRBD2	many	TRBJ2-1	TRBV28	TGTGCCAGCAGTCCTAGCGGGGTCTACAATGAGCAGTTCTTC	CASSPSGVYNEQFF
NA	many	TRBJ2-2	TRBV7-3	TGTGCCAGCAGCCCCTACCTTCGGGTAGGCACCGGGGAGCTGTTTTTT	CASSPYLRVGTGELFF
NA	many	TRBJ2-2	TRBV19	TGTGCCAGTACCTCTGGGGGTCAGGTGAACACCGGGGAGCTGTTTTTT	CASTSGGQVNTGELFF
NA	NA	TRBJ2-5	TRBV29-1	TGCAGCGTTGAAGTATCTCAGACCCAGTACTTC	CSVEVSQTQYF
NA	many	TRBJ1-2	TRBV19	TGTGCCAGTAGTATAGAGAGAGGGGGCTATGGCTACACCTTC	CASSIERGGYGYTF
NA	few	TRBJ1-1	TRBV20-1	TGCAGTGCTAGAGATCCAGGGCGTAGGGCTTTCTTT	CSARDPGRRAFF
NA	many	TRBJ2-7	TRBV29-1	TGCAGCGCCGGGGGCGGGACCCGATCCTCCTACGAGCAGTACTTC	CSAGGGTRSSYEQYF
TRBD2	few	TRBJ2-5	TRBV5-4	TGTGCCAGCACCCCCCGGGGACTAGCGGGGATACAAGAGACCCAGTACTTC	CASTPRGLAGIQETQYF
TRBD1	few	TRBJ2-1	TRBV19	TGTGCCAGTAGCGAGGACAGGGAATCCTACAATGAGCAGTTCTTC	CASSEDRESYNEQFF
NA	few	TRBJ1-4	TRBV6-1	TGTGCCAGCAGCCGAACAGGTGAAGGCGAAAAACTGTTTTTT	CASSRTGEGEKLFF
NA	few	TRBJ2-7	TRBV5-1	TGCGCCAGCACGTGGCAGCTCAGCTCCTACGAGCAGTACTTC	CASTWQLSSYEQYF
NA	many	TRBJ2-5	TRBV5-1	TGCGCCAGCAGCTTGAAACAAGAGACCCAGTACTTC	CASSLKQETQYF
NA	many	TRBJ1-2	TRBV7-2	TGTGCCAGCAGCTTAGAGGCGGGACCCCAGGGGTATGGCTACACCTTC	CASSLEAGPQGYGYTF
NA	many	TRBJ1-5	TRBV10-1	TGCGCCAGCAGTGAGTCTATGGGTGGTCAGCCCCAGCATTTT	CASSESMGGQPQHF
NA	many	TRBJ1-2	TRBV2	TGTGCCAGCAGCGTAGGACAGCCCTTGAGTGGCTACACCTTC	CASSVGQPLSGYTF
NA	NA	TRBJ2-5	TRBV7-2	TGTGCCAGCAGCTTAGGACCGCCTGGGACCCAGTACTTC	CASSLGPPGTQYF
TRBD1	NA	TRBJ2-2	TRBV7-2	TGTGCCAGCAGCCGTGGACAGGACACCGGGGAGCTGTTTTTT	CASSRGQDTGELFF
NA	many	TRBJ1-2	TRBV7-3	TGTGCCAGCAGCCAGTCCCTCTATGGCTACACCTTC	CASSQSLYGYTF
NA	many	TRBJ1-1	TRBV7-2	TGTGCCAGCAGCTTTACGCAGAAAAACACTGAAGCTTTCTTT	CASSFTQKNTEAFF
TRBD1	many	TRBJ1-4	TRBV6-6	TGTGCCAGCAGTGAGTCGACAGGGTCGTGGGGTGAAAAACTGTTTTTT	CASSESTGSWGEKLFF
NA	few	TRBJ2-1	TRBV27	TGTGCCAGCAGTTGGCAGGGAGTGAACGAGCAGTTCTTC	CASSWQGVNEQFF
NA	many	TRBJ1-2	TRBV12-3/TRBV12-4	TGTGCCAGCAGCTTGCAAACCCTTGGGGAAGGCTACACCTTC	CASSLQTLGEGYTF
NA	medium-sized	TRBJ2-3	TRBV7-2	TGTGCCAGCAGCTTAGACGCAGGGGCTAGCACAGATACGCAGTATTTT	CASSLDAGASTDTQYF
NA	many	TRBJ1-5	TRBV12-3/TRBV12-4	TGTGCCAGCAGTTTAGCAGGGACGGGCAATCAGCCCCAGCATTTT	CASSLAGTGNQPQHF
TRBD1	many	TRBJ1-3	TRBV7-2	TGTGCCAGCAGCTTAGCCGAAAGCAGGGGGCACACCATATATTTT	CASSLAESRGHTIYF
NA	NA	TRBJ2-3	TRBV28	TGTGCCAGCAGACCTATGGGGGCGACAGATACGCAGTATTTT	CASRPMGATDTQYF
NA	many	TRBJ1-4	TRBV14	TGTGCCAGCAGCCAAGATAAGCGGCAGGCTGAAAAACTGTTTTTT	CASSQDKRQAEKLFF
TRBD1	many	TRBJ2-1	TRBV7-6	TGTGCCAGCAGCTTAGTGGGACAGGGCAATTATTTCTCCTACAATGAGCAGTTCTTC	CASSLVGQGNYFSYNEQFF
TRBD1	many	TRBJ2-1	TRBV6-2/TRBV6-3	TGTGCCAGCAGTTACTCAGGGGGCGTGGGTAATGAGCAGTTCTTC	CASSYSGGVGNEQFF
NA	many	TRBJ1-1	TRBV12-3/TRBV12-4	TGTGCCAGCAGCCCCGTCGACAGGAACACTGAAGCTTTCTTT	CASSPVDRNTEAFF
NA	NA	TRBJ2-5	TRBV5-5	TGTGCCAGCAGCACTGGGTCGTACTGGGAGACCCAGTACTTC	CASSTGSYWETQYF
NA	many	TRBJ2-5	TRBV29-1	TGCAGCGTTGGAGCCTCGGGGGAGACCCAGTACTTC	CSVGASGETQYF
NA	many	TRBJ1-2	TRBV11-2	TGTGCCAGCAGCCCCGACAGGCGAAGTGGCTACACCTTC	CASSPDRRSGYTF
NA	many	TRBJ1-5	TRBV7-2	TGTGCCAGCAGCTTAACTGGGACGGATAATCAGCCCCAGCATTTT	CASSLTGTDNQPQHF
NA	many	TRBJ1-2	TRBV28	TGTGCCAGCAGTTTATCCCTCGTTTCGGAGAGCTACACCTTC	CASSLSLVSESYTF
NA	many	TRBJ2-5	TRBV7-8	TGTGCCAGCAGCTCCCCCCGGGCGGGGTTCCAAGAGACCCAGTACTTC	CASSSPRAGFQETQYF
NA	NA	TRBJ2-5	TRBV11-2	TGTGCCAGCAGCCCAGGGTGGGAGACCCAGTACTTC	CASSPGWETQYF
TRBD2	NA	TRBJ2-1	TRBV5-4	TGTGCCAGCAGCCCGAGGACTAGCGGGGGTATGGATGAGCAGTTCTTC	CASSPRTSGGMDEQFF
NA	many	TRBJ2-7	TRBV7-2	TGTGCCAGCAGCTTGACGTATTCCTACGAGCAGTACTTC	CASSLTYSYEQYF
TRBD2	NA	TRBJ2-2	TRBV11-2	TGTGCCAGCAAAAAGCGGGGGGGGGACACCGGGGAGCTGTTTTTT	CASKKRGGDTGELFF
NA	NA	TRBJ2-1	TRBV7-2	TGTGCCAGCAGCCCCTGGTTGGGGGGGGCGGGGAATGAGCCGTTCTTC	CASSPWLGGAGNEPFF
NA	NA	TRBJ2-7	TRBV5-1	TGCGCCAGCAGTTATGACCGGGGGAACTCCTACGAGCAGTACTTC	CASSYDRGNSYEQYF
TRBD1	NA	TRBJ1-6	TRBV7-8	TGTGCCAGCAGCTTTTCCGTGACAGGGGGCACATCACCCCTCCACTTT	CASSFSVTGGTSPLHF
NA	many	TRBJ1-2	TRBV7-2	TGTGCCAGCAGCTTCCGGCTGGAAGGCTACACCTTC	CASSFRLEGYTF
NA	NA	TRBJ2-1	TRBV29-1	TGCAGCGTTGGGCTCAGCAATGAGCAGTTCTTC	CSVGLSNEQFF
TRBD2	many	TRBJ2-7	TRBV5-4	TGTGCCAGCAGCTCGGGACTAGCGGGGGGCTACGAGCAGTACTTC	CASSSGLAGGYEQYF
TRBD2	many	TRBJ2-3	TRBV7-2	TGTGCCAGCAGCGATACTAGCGGTACAGATACGCAGTATTTT	CASSDTSGTDTQYF
NA	many	TRBJ2-6	TRBV27	TGTGCCAGCAAATCTGAGGCCAACGTCCTGACTTTC	CASKSEANVLTF
NA	NA	TRBJ1-2	TRBV14	TGTGCCAGCAGCCAAGTGAATAGTTGGGACTATGGCTACACCTTC	CASSQVNSWDYGYTF
TRBD2	many	TRBJ2-5	TRBV7-2	TGTGCCAGCAGTGTAGCGGGGGTAGAGACCCAGTACTTC	CASSVAGVETQYF
TRBD1	many	TRBJ1-2	TRBV7-2	TGTGCCAGCAGCGCACAGGGGGCGGGTGGCTACACCTTC	CASSAQGAGGYTF
NA	many	TRBJ2-3	TRBV5-1	TGCGCCAGCAGCTTGGGCCTCGTGGCTCGGACAGATACGCAGTATTTT	CASSLGLVARTDTQYF